The rows below give T cell receptor beta chains drawn from one sample of a study of vaccination and CD4 T cells after COVID-19. No antigen is known for these receptors. TCRdb re-called the PCR reads through MiXCR, storing one row per CDR3 protein. This sample yields 5,000 to 7,000 distinct CDR3 sequences, of which around two fifths are seen a single time; around 43% belongs to the top ten. Sequenced sample: CD4+ T cells from blood, cultured in vitro. The receptors shown here come from a human donor in good health. Both conserved end residues are part of each CDR3. The D gene is left open where the match is weak. Rows give clone size only sometimes, using once, few, many, or a class for an expanded clone.

v_gene	abundance	d_gene	j_gene	CDR3aa	CDR3nt
TRBV7-8	NA	NA	TRBJ1-2	CASSLGASNYGYTF	TGTGCCAGCAGCTTAGGGGCATCTAACTATGGCTACACCTTC
TRBV27	NA	TRBD1	TRBJ1-2	CASSSQGDRVVYTF	TGTGCCAGCAGTTCACAAGGGGACAGGGTAGTCTACACCTTC
TRBV2	NA	NA	TRBJ1-2	CASLRTRTNYGYTF	TGTGCCAGCCTACGCACTAGAACTAACTATGGCTACACCTTC
TRBV19	medium-sized	TRBD1	TRBJ1-1	CANIGQGAYTEAFF	TGTGCCAATATAGGACAGGGGGCTTACACTGAAGCTTTCTTT
TRBV20-1	NA	NA	TRBJ2-7	CSATMGIPYEQYF	TGCAGTGCTACGATGGGGATACCCTACGAGCAGTACTTC
TRBV20-1	NA	NA	TRBJ2-7	CSATNQPQGGEQYF	TGCAGTGCTACTAATCAACCACAGGGTGGCGAGCAGTACTTC
TRBV10-3	few	NA	TRBJ1-1	CAIRDQDRSFTEAFF	TGTGCCATCAGAGACCAGGACAGAAGCTTCACTGAAGCTTTCTTT
TRBV5-8	NA	NA	TRBJ1-2	CASSLGSGRYYGYTF	TGTGCCAGCAGCTTGGGCTCAGGGAGGTACTATGGCTACACCTTC
TRBV12-3/TRBV12-4	NA	NA	TRBJ1-1	CASTRGGVNTEAFF	TGTGCCAGCACCCGGGGGGGAGTGAACACTGAAGCTTTCTTT
TRBV29-1	NA	NA	TRBJ1-2	CSVDVGHTGYGYTF	TGCAGCGTTGACGTGGGGCATACTGGCTATGGCTACACCTTC
TRBV5-4	NA	NA	TRBJ2-7	CASSLGGSSYEQYF	TGTGCCAGCAGCTTGGGGGGAAGCTCCTACGAGCAGTACTTC
TRBV6-1	hyperexpanded	NA	TRBJ1-6	CASISPHRATYSPLHF	TGTGCCAGCATTTCCCCCCACAGGGCCACTTATTCACCCCTCCACTTT
TRBV19	NA	NA	TRBJ1-2	CASSEFGFNYGYTF	TGTGCCAGTAGCGAATTTGGTTTTAACTATGGCTACACCTTC
TRBV6-5	few	TRBD1	TRBJ1-2	CASSSGTDYGYTF	TGTGCCAGCAGTTCAGGGACAGACTATGGCTACACCTTC
TRBV9	NA	TRBD2	TRBJ2-3	CASKSGGASTDTQYF	TGTGCCAGCAAGTCCGGGGGGGCCTCCACAGATACGCAGTATTTT
TRBV6-1	NA	NA	TRBJ2-4	CASSPPGWTLGGIQYF	TGTGCCAGCAGCCCCCCTGGGTGGACTCTGGGCGGCATTCAGTACTTC
TRBV2	NA	NA	TRBJ2-2	CASSVLDVGTGELFF	TGTGCCAGCAGTGTCCTAGACGTTGGCACCGGGGAGCTGTTTTTT
TRBV2	NA	TRBD1	TRBJ2-1	CASRYRDRLNEQFF	TGTGCCAGCAGGTACCGGGACAGGCTCAATGAGCAGTTCTTC
TRBV18	NA	NA	TRBJ1-2	CASSPMRDYGYTF	TGTGCCAGCTCACCGATGAGGGATTATGGCTACACCTTC
TRBV10-1	NA	NA	TRBJ1-1	CASSETAGNTEAFF	TGCGCCAGCAGTGAAACAGCTGGGAACACTGAAGCTTTCTTT
TRBV20-1	NA	TRBD1	TRBJ1-2	CSARPSGQGPNYGYTF	TGCAGTGCTAGACCATCGGGACAGGGACCTAACTATGGCTACACCTTC
TRBV20-1	few	TRBD1	TRBJ2-3	CSASFRDRGTDTQYF	TGCAGTGCTAGCTTCCGGGACAGGGGCACAGATACGCAGTATTTT
TRBV19	NA	TRBD2	TRBJ2-3	CASSIGLAGGTDTQYF	TGTGCCAGTAGTATAGGACTAGCGGGAGGCACAGATACGCAGTATTTT
TRBV6-1	NA	NA	TRBJ1-4	CASKGDREKLFF	TGTGCCAGCAAGGGAGATAGGGAAAAACTGTTTTTT
TRBV5-4	NA	NA	TRBJ2-5	CASSLAGFQETQYF	TGTGCCAGCAGCTTGGCCGGGTTTCAAGAGACCCAGTACTTC
TRBV11-2	NA	NA	TRBJ2-1	CASSFNGNEQFF	TGTGCCAGCAGCTTTAATGGCAATGAGCAGTTCTTC
TRBV7-6	NA	NA	TRBJ1-5	CASSFQDQPQHF	TGTGCCAGCAGCTTTCAAGATCAGCCCCAGCATTTT
TRBV6-1	few	TRBD2	TRBJ2-2	CASTGLGAGELFF	TGTGCCAGCACAGGACTAGGGGCCGGGGAGCTGTTTTTT
TRBV7-6	few	TRBD1	TRBJ1-5	CASSSADRGWPQHF	TGTGCCAGCAGTTCCGCCGACAGGGGTTGGCCCCAGCATTTT
TRBV2	NA	TRBD1	TRBJ2-7	CASGQGISYEQYF	TGTGCCAGCGGACAGGGAATATCCTACGAGCAGTACTTC
TRBV7-3	few	TRBD1	TRBJ1-5	CASSKDRGQPQHF	TGTGCCAGCAGCAAAGACAGGGGTCAGCCCCAGCATTTT
TRBV7-8	few	NA	TRBJ1-1	CASSFGEGYEAFF	TGTGCCAGCAGCTTTGGGGAGGGGTATGAAGCTTTCTTT
TRBV7-2	few	NA	TRBJ1-5	CASSFHLQPQHF	TGTGCCAGCAGCTTTCACCTGCAGCCCCAGCATTTT
TRBV28	few	NA	TRBJ1-1	CASRGLLEAFF	TGTGCCAGCAGGGGACTGCTTGAAGCTTTCTTT
TRBV4-2	NA	NA	TRBJ2-6	CASSQSNRAGANVLTF	TGTGCCAGCAGCCAATCTAACAGGGCTGGGGCCAACGTCCTGACTTTC
TRBV6-1	NA	NA	TRBJ2-2	CASSRGNTGELFF	TGTGCCAGCTCCAGGGGGAACACCGGGGAGCTGTTTTTT
TRBV7-9	NA	TRBD1	TRBJ2-7	CASSLGDSYYEQYF	TGTGCCAGCAGCTTAGGGGACAGTTACTACGAGCAGTACTTC
TRBV20-1	few	TRBD1	TRBJ1-1	CSVWTGVLENTEAFF	TGCAGCGTATGGACAGGGGTTCTAGAGAACACTGAAGCTTTCTTT
TRBV12-3/TRBV12-4	few	NA	TRBJ2-3	CASSYGGLGDTQYF	TGTGCCAGCAGTTATGGGGGGCTAGGTGATACGCAGTATTTT
TRBV20-1	NA	NA	TRBJ2-7	CSARDLVGNEQYF	TGCAGTGCTAGAGATCTGGTCGGTAACGAGCAGTACTTC
TRBV20-1	NA	TRBD2	TRBJ2-3	CSARTSGAQQAQYF	TGCAGTGCCCGGACTAGCGGGGCTCAACAGGCGCAGTATTTT
TRBV5-1	NA	NA	TRBJ2-5	CASHGGVFGGETQYF	TGCGCCAGCCACGGAGGGGTGTTTGGGGGAGAGACCCAGTACTTC
TRBV6-1	NA	TRBD2	TRBJ2-1	CASRMVGRGYNEQFF	TGTGCCAGCAGGATGGTAGGGAGGGGCTACAATGAGCAGTTCTTC